The 19 T cell receptor beta chains listed next were all sequenced from one sample in a study of monozygotic twins with inflammatory bowel disease. TCRdb re-called the 5' RACE reads and shows each CDR3 protein once, DNA omitted. Its clone listing holds 120,000 to 150,000 distinct CDR3 sequences. Sequencing was carried out using blood. The source is a human donor with ulcerative colitis or Crohn's disease, or a healthy co-twin of an affected twin (not recorded which).

The chain employs TRBV7-8 and TRBJ1-4; there is no DNA to check the TCRdb D call of TRBD1. The CDR3 length is 14 residues. Per germline, CDR1 SGHVS and CDR2 FQNEAQ. CDR3 sequence reads: CASSLHRVNEKLFF. Complete variable domain (other parts from reference TRBV7-8 and TRBJ1-4): GAGVSQSPRYKVAKRGQDVALRCDPISGHVSLFWYQQALGQGPEFLTYFQNEAQLDKSGLPSDRFFAERPEGSVSTLKIQRTQQEDSAVYLCASSLHRVNEKLFFGSGTQLSVL.

The V and J genes are TRBV18 and TRBJ2-7; without DNA, the TCRdb call of TRBD2 cannot be checked. The CDR3 contains 18 residues. CDR1 is KGHSH, CDR2 LQKENI, per germline. The CDR3: CASSPPRTPVRNSYEQYF.

The V call is TRBV3-1, the J call TRBJ2-7; there is no DNA to check the TCRdb D call of TRBD2. The CDR3 has 15 residues. Per germline, CDR1 LGHDT and CDR2 YNNKEL (reference sequence). CDR3 region: CASSQVSSGGNEQYF.

This sequence joins TRBV7-3 and TRBJ2-1; TCRdb lists TRBD2, though no DNA is available to test this call. CDR3 length equals 18 residues. CDR1 is SGHTA and CDR2 is FQGTGA in the germline V gene. CDR3 in amino acids: CASNPRTSGGWGHNEQFF. Full variable domain (rest looked up from reference TRBV7-3 and TRBJ2-1): GAGVSQTPSNKVTEKGKYVELRCDPISGHTALYWYRQSLGQGPEFLIYFQGTGAADDSGLPNDRFFAVRPEGSVSTLKIQRTERGDSAVYLCASNPRTSGGWGHNEQFFGPGTRLTVL.

The gene calls are TRBV5-1 and TRBJ1-3; TCRdb lists TRBD1, though no DNA is available to test this call. The CDR3 covers 15 residues. Looked up from germline, CDR1 is SGHRS and CDR2 is YFSETQ. CDR3 region: CASSEQANSGNTIYF.

The V and J genes are TRBV6-5 and TRBJ2-7; TCRdb designates TRBD1, a call that cannot be tested without DNA. The V gene's germline CDR1 is MNHEY and CDR2 SVGAGI. This CDR3 has 16 amino acids. The CDR3 here is CASSYYGQGRPYEQYF.

The V call is TRBV5-4, the J call TRBJ2-3. Germline CDR1 SGHNT, CDR2 YYREEE (reference sequence). There are 14 residues in the CDR3. Here the CDR3 reads CASSLSRLADTQYF.

The V call is TRBV18, the J call TRBJ2-6. This CDR3 is 17 amino acids long. Germline assignment: CDR1 KGHSH and CDR2 LQKENI. CDR3 region: CASSPLVGSSGANVLTF.

The genes are TRBV5-1 and TRBJ1-2; absent DNA, TCRdb's TRBD1 call cannot be checked. Germline V gene lookup returns CDR1 SGHRS and CDR2 YFSETQ. The CDR3 is 14 residues long. CDR3 in amino acids: CASHSGTGFYGYTF.

The J gene is TRBJ2-7, the V gene TRBV4-3. The CDR3 covers 15 residues. CDR1 LGHNA and CDR2 YSLEER come from the germline V gene. Here the CDR3 reads CASSQDRVRWGEQYF.

The V gene is TRBV2, the J gene TRBJ1-1; without DNA, the TCRdb call of TRBD1 cannot be checked. Germline assignment: CDR1 SNHLY and CDR2 FYNNEI. The CDR3 sequence is 14 residues long. The CDR3 sequence: CASSATGGDTEAFF.

The genes are TRBV20-1 and TRBJ1-1; TCRdb selects TRBD1, and the lack of DNA leaves this call unchecked. The length of the CDR3 is 12 residues. The germline V gene has CDR1 DFQATT and CDR2 SNEGSKA (reference sequence). The CDR3: CSARDLGLDAFF.

The rearrangement links TRBV6-5 to TRBJ2-2; TCRdb designates TRBD1, a call that cannot be tested without DNA. The CDR3 totals 16 residues. Germline V CDR1 and CDR2: MNHEY, SVGAGI. The CDR3 sequence is CASSLQGAAGTGELFF.

This chain uses TRBV18 with TRBJ1-4. CDR1 and CDR2 from the germline V gene are KGHSH and LQKENI. The CDR3 runs 13 residues. CDR3 region: CASSSGPNEKLFF.

The chain couples TRBV5-1 to TRBJ2-3; the D call of TRBD1 rests on TCRdb alone, since no DNA is present to check it. CDR1 and CDR2 from the germline V gene are SGHRS and YFSETQ. The CDR3 runs 16 residues. The CDR3 sequence is CASSPSPGLVTDTQYF.

J is TRBJ2-1 and V is TRBV29-1. Germline values: CDR1 SQVTM, CDR2 ANQGSEA. This CDR3 is built from 14 residues. CDR3 region: CSVSSGGSYNEQFF.

V usage is TRBV20-1 and J usage is TRBJ1-1; TCRdb gives TRBD1 as the D gene, but with no DNA this cannot be confirmed. Germline CDR1 and CDR2: DFQATT and SNEGSKA (reference sequence). The CDR3 spans 14 residues. The chain's CDR3 is CSAYNRGANTEAFF.

The J gene is TRBJ2-7, the V gene TRBV5-1. Germline-derived CDR1 and CDR2 are SGHRS and YFSETQ. This CDR3 region has 14 residues. The CDR3 sequence: CASSADFLTYEQYF.

The gene calls are TRBV6-1 and TRBJ2-7; the TCRdb D gene call, TRBD1, has no DNA to confirm it. This CDR3 region has 13 residues. The V gene's germline CDR1 is MNHNS and CDR2 SASEGT. This CDR3 is CASSPGVTYEQYF.